The 3 T cell receptor beta chains given below trace back to one sample, sequenced in a study of human T cells and chemical hapten exposure. Time point here: pre-sensitization, week 0. Specified treatment: therapeutic diphenylcyclopropenone sensitization with weekly scalp DPC. TCRdb reprocessed the RACE reads with MiXCR, giving one entry per CDR3 protein. The sample records 95,000 to 100,000 distinct CDR3 sequences, 10% to 14% being singletons. This specimen consisted of whole blood, obtained in connection with sensitization to the hapten diphenylcyclopropenone (DPC). The receptors originated from a woman aged 60-75 years with alopecia areata. Some clones in this sample may be carry-over from other donors' samples.

J is TRBJ2-7 and V is TRBV6-5; D remains unclear. Trimming took 5 bases from V and 0 from J, leaving 11 bases between them. In germline, CDR1 is MNHEY, CDR2 SVGAGI. The CDR3 extends over 14 amino acids. The CDR3 bases are TGTGCCAGCAGTGACACCTGGGACTCCTACGAGCAGTACTTC. Translation: CASSDTWDSYEQYF.

This clonotype was seen ten or more times. The rearrangement joins TRBV29-1 to TRBJ2-5, with D uncertain. V dropped 2 bases and J dropped 2 bases, with 0 bases sitting between them. The CDR3 spans 10 residues. The germline gives CDR1 SQVTM, CDR2 ANQGSEA. The CDR3: CSVEQETQYF. The CDR3 DNA reads TGCAGCGTTGAACAAGAGACCCAGTACTTC. Based on the CDR3 plus reference TRBV29-1 and TRBJ2-5, the full variable domain is SAVISQKPSRDICQRGTSLTIQCQVDSQVTMMFWYRQQPGQSLTLIATANQGSEATYESGFVIDKFPISRPNLTFSTLTVSNMSPEDSSIYLCSVEQETQYFGPGTRLLVL.

The V call is TRBV20-1, the J call TRBJ1-1; D gene ambiguous. This CDR3 contains 15 residues. Between the trimmed V and J ends, which lost 5 bases and 0 bases, there was a span of 16 bases. CDR1 and CDR2 (germline): DFQATT, SNEGSKA (reference sequence). The CDR3 is CSAGDLGRLNTEAFF. In DNA, the CDR3 is TGCAGTGCTGGCGATCTAGGACGGCTGAACACTGAAGCTTTCTTT.